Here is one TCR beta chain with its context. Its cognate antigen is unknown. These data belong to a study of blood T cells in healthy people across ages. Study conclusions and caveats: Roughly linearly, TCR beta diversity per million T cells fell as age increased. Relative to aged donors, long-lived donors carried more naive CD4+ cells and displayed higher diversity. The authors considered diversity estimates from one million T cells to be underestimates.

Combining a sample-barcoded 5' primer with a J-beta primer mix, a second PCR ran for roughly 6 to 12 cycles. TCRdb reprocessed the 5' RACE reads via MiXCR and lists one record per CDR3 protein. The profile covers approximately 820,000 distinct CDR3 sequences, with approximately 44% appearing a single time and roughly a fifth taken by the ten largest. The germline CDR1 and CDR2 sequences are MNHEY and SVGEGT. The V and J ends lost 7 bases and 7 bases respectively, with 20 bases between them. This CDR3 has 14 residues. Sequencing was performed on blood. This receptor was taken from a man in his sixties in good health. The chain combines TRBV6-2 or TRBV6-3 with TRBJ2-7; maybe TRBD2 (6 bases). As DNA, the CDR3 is TGTGCCAGCAATCACGCGGGGAAATACAATGAGCAGTACTTC. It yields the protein CASNHAGKYNEQYF.